Below, 27 T cell receptor beta chains from the same sample are listed, as sequenced in a study of a mutant IDH1 vaccine in newly diagnosed glioma. These receptors' targets are unknown. The protocol was immunoSEQ multiplex PCR, while the TCRdb copy is restricted to in-frame clones and leaves out a portion. The table shows 60,000 to 75,000 clones, with more than 75% occurring only once. Time point here: week 35, safety follow-up. The investigators gave 300 ug of mutant IDH1 20-mer peptide in each vaccine dose, together with topical imiquimod. This sample comprised PBMCs, obtained from a glioma patient whose treatment included an IDH1 peptide vaccine. These receptors originate from a man aged 30 to 39 with glioma.

The rearrangement uses TRBV15 and TRBJ1-5; no reliable D call. Between the trimmed V and J ends, which lost 1 base and 2 bases, there was a span of 9 bases. Per germline, CDR1 LNHNV and CDR2 YYDKDF (reference sequence). The CDR3 is 15 amino acids. The CDR3 spells CATSRVWEGNQPQHF. The CDR3 DNA sequence: TGTGCCACCAGCAGAGTTTGGGAGGGCAATCAGCCCCAGCATTTT.

The V call is TRBV9, the J call TRBJ1-3; possible D gene TRBD1, 6 bases. Germline V lookup: CDR1 SGDLS, CDR2 YYNGEE. There are 16 residues in the CDR3. V was cut by 1 base and J by 0 bases, with 11 bases left in between. This CDR3 is CASSVTGSDSGNTIYF. The DNA of the CDR3 is TGTGCCAGCAGCGTAACAGGGTCGGACTCTGGAAACACCATATATTTT.

V usage is TRBV7-2 and J usage is TRBJ2-7, with 8 bases that match TRBD1. CDR3 length: 14 amino acids. The germline gives CDR1 SGHTA, CDR2 FQGNSA. Germline trimming cut 0 bases from V and 3 bases from J; bases unmatched to any gene: 1. CDR3 in amino acids: CASSLAGQGYEQYF. The CDR3 bases are TGTGCCAGCAGCTTAGCCGGACAGGGCTACGAGCAGTACTTC.

The rearrangement links TRBV2 to TRBJ1-4, with D possibly matching TRBD1 (5 bases). Germline V gene sequence: CDR1 SNHLY, CDR2 FYNNEI. The CDR3 is 15 amino acids. Trimming removed 5 bases from V and 3 bases from J, with 13 bases in between. The CDR3 sequence: CASSRRGASNEKLFF. The CDR3 bases are TGTGCCAGCAGTCGGAGGGGCGCCTCTAATGAAAAACTGTTTTTT.

This chain links TRBV7-3 with TRBJ2-2; D perhaps matches TRBD2 (6 bases). In germline, CDR1 is SGHTA, CDR2 FQGTGA. The V end was cut by 5 bases, the J end by 0 bases, with 13 bases between. The CDR3 covers 16 residues. The CDR3 loop is CASSQKRASNTGELFF. CDR3 DNA sequence: TGTGCCAGCAGCCAAAAGCGGGCATCGAACACCGGGGAGCTGTTTTTT.

This clone was detected only a few times. The gene calls are TRBV19 and TRBJ2-7; perhaps TRBD2 as D (5 bases). Germline-derived CDR1 and CDR2 are LNHDA and SQIVND (reference sequence). The CDR3 has 15 amino acids. V was clipped by 3 bases and J by 5 bases, with 17 bases between them. In DNA form, the CDR3 reads TGTGCCAGTAGTATCTCAGCCGGGATAGTCCACGAGCAGTACTTC. Its translation: CASSISAGIVHEQYF.

CDR3 nucleotides: TGTGCCAGCAGCTTGATAGCTAACACCGGGGAGCTGTTTTTT. It yields the protein CASSLIANTGELFF. This chain connects TRBV5-5 to TRBJ2-2, with unresolved D. The CDR3 is 14 amino acids. Germline CDR1 is SGHKS and CDR2 is YYEKEE (reference sequence). Between the trimmed V and J ends, which lost 1 base and 2 bases, there was a span of 6 bases.

This chain links TRBV7-2 with TRBJ2-1, with D maybe TRBD1 (7 bases). Per the germline V gene, CDR1 is SGHTA and CDR2 is FQGNSA. Trimming shortened V by 4 bases and J by 3 bases, and 13 bases separated the two germline ends. The CDR3 is 15 amino acids. CDR3 in amino acids: CASSSQGGGYNEQFF. The CDR3 DNA follows: TGTGCCAGCAGCTCTCAGGGGGGAGGCTACAATGAGCAGTTCTTC.

CDR3: CASSASNAGGPSTDTQYF. CDR3 bases: TGTGCCAGCAGTGCATCTAACGCGGGAGGGCCCAGCACAGATACGCAGTATTTT. V and J are TRBV6-1 and TRBJ2-3; 9 bases fit TRBD2. CDR3 length equals 18 residues. Trimming at V came to 4 bases and at J to 0 bases, leaving 11 bases not matched to a gene. The germline V gene encodes CDR1 MNHNS and CDR2 SASEGT.

This clone was found a few times. This chain joins TRBV2 and TRBJ2-3; no reliable D call. Trimming pared 1 base from V and 5 bases from J, leaving 4 bases between. This CDR3 has 12 residues. Germline-derived CDR1 and CDR2 are SNHLY and FYNNEI. The chain's CDR3 is CASSEGQDTQYF. The CDR3, as DNA: TGTGCCAGCAGTGAAGGACAAGATACGCAGTATTTT.

The rearrangement links TRBV6-5 to TRBJ2-7; no firm D call. In germline, CDR1 is MNHEY, CDR2 SVGAGI. The CDR3 has 12 amino acids. V was clipped by 5 bases and J by 4 bases, with 9 bases between them. This CDR3 is CASSPTEYEQYF. The CDR3 DNA is TGTGCCAGCAGTCCTACGGAGTACGAGCAGTACTTC.

The V gene is TRBV5-1, the J gene TRBJ1-6; TRBD1 agrees at 7 bases. V was clipped by 5 bases and J by 9 bases; unmatched bases: 11. Germline V gives CDR1 SGHRS, CDR2 YFSETQ. The CDR3 spans 15 residues. CDR3 sequence reads: CASRDWGTVFSPLHF. In nucleotides, the CDR3 is TGCGCCAGCAGGGATTGGGGGACAGTTTTTTCACCCCTCCACTTT.

This clone was counted once. The chain uses TRBV4-3 and TRBJ1-6, with D uncertain. This CDR3 is built from 16 residues. Trimming left V 2 bases short and J 9 bases short, with 17 bases between. The germline CDR1 and CDR2 sequences are LGHNA and YSLEER. The CDR3 DNA reads as TGCGCCAGCAGCCAATTAGGGATTCAGACGGGTTCACCCCTCCACTTT. Translating it yields CASSQLGIQTGSPLHF.

This sequence joins TRBV28 and TRBJ1-4; 9 nucleotides align to TRBD1. The CDR3 spans 15 residues. Germline V gene lookup returns CDR1 MDHEN and CDR2 SYDVKM. V trimming: 1 base; J trimming: 5 bases; junction bases outside the gene matches: 2. CDR3 sequence: CASSLLGTGNEKLFF. As DNA, the CDR3 is TGTGCCAGCAGTTTATTAGGGACAGGGAATGAAAAACTGTTTTTT.

The V call is TRBV9, the J call TRBJ2-5; either TRBD1 or TRBD2 may fit D (5 bases each). The CDR3 totals 14 residues. Between the trimmed V and J ends, which lost 1 base and 9 bases, there was a span of 16 bases. Germline V gene lookup returns CDR1 SGDLS and CDR2 YYNGEE. CDR3 bases: TGTGCCAGCAGCGTATCCGGGACCCAAGCGGCCCAGTACTTC. Protein: CASSVSGTQAAQYF.

The V gene is TRBV7-6, the J gene TRBJ2-3, with a tentative D call TRBD2 (6 bases). Per germline, CDR1 SGHVS and CDR2 FNYEAQ. Trimming pared 5 bases from V and 5 bases from J, leaving 23 bases between. The CDR3 spans 17 residues. The CDR3 loop is CASSPPGGPLTGDTQYF. CDR3 nucleotides: TGTGCCAGCAGCCCCCCCGGGGGACCCCTTACAGGAGATACGCAGTATTTT.

This rearrangement joins TRBV23-1 to TRBJ2-5; 14 nucleotides match TRBD2. TRBV23-1 is an ORF, and what it does is uncertain. The length of the CDR3 is 18 residues. V gave up 4 bases and J gave up 5 bases; unmatched junction bases: 12. CDR3: CASSRGTSGRPREETQYF. The CDR3 bases are TGCGCCAGCAGTCGAGGGACTAGCGGGAGACCGCGGGAGGAGACCCAGTACTTC.

CDR3 DNA sequence: TGTGCCAGTATAGGCGGGGGGCACCCTAGCACAGATACGCAGTATTTT. As protein: CASIGGGHPSTDTQYF. The J gene is TRBJ2-3, the V gene TRBV19, with 8 nucleotides matching TRBD2. Germline V CDR1 and CDR2: LNHDA, SQIVND (reference sequence). This CDR3 has 16 amino acids. With V trimmed by 7 bases and J by 0 bases, 9 bases remained unmatched.

V gene TRBV6-1 combines with J gene TRBJ1-1; D call uncertain. V shed 5 bases and J shed 4 bases, with 11 bases lying between them. This CDR3 spans 13 amino acids. Germline CDR1 and CDR2: MNHNS and SASEGT. The CDR3 coding sequence is TGTGCCAGCAGTCTCCTCCTACCCACTGAAGCTTTCTTT. This encodes CASSLLLPTEAFF.

CDR3 in amino acids: CASSFTSGGTDTQYF. DNA for the CDR3: TGCGCCAGCAGTTTTACTAGCGGTGGGACAGATACGCAGTATTTT. This chain links TRBV5-1 with TRBJ2-3, with 8 bases lining up with TRBD2. Looked up from germline, CDR1 is SGHRS and CDR2 is YFSETQ. CDR3 length equals 15 residues. J was trimmed by 3 bases and V by 5 bases; bases with no gene match: 8.

The V call is TRBV7-2, the J call TRBJ2-5; D gene ambiguous. Germline V gene sequence: CDR1 SGHTA, CDR2 FQGNSA. Trimming left V 5 bases short and J 1 base short, with 11 bases between. The CDR3 consists of 14 residues. The CDR3 spells CASSQTSVQETQYF. CDR3 nucleotides: TGTGCCAGCAGCCAAACATCCGTCCAAGAGACCCAGTACTTC.

This clone was observed a few times. The chain couples TRBV29-1 to TRBJ1-2, with 7 bases identical to TRBD1. The CDR3 sequence is 13 residues long. V was clipped by 3 bases and J by 6 bases; unmatched bases: 7. Germline V CDR1 and CDR2: SQVTM, ANQGSEA. This chain's CDR3 is CSVERGGHNGYTF. CDR3 coding DNA: TGCAGCGTTGAGCGAGGGGGCCACAATGGCTACACCTTC.

The rearrangement links TRBV29-1 to TRBJ1-4; the match to TRBD1 covers 7 bases. Germline V CDR1 and CDR2: SQVTM, ANQGSEA. The V and J ends lost 6 bases and 5 bases, in that order; junction bases with no gene match: 6. This CDR3 is built from 13 residues. CDR3 sequence reads: CSVTQGGNEKLFF. The CDR3 region has the DNA TGCAGCGTGACCCAGGGGGGGAATGAAAAACTGTTTTTT.

This chain uses TRBV19 with TRBJ2-2, with TRBD2 matching over 11 bases. CDR1 is LNHDA, CDR2 SQIVND, per germline (reference sequence). Trimming took 8 bases from V and 4 from J; bases not matched to a gene: 6. The CDR3 is 15 amino acids. CDR3 DNA sequence: TGTGCCAGTGAGGGACTAGCGGTTACCACCGGGGAGCTGTTTTTT. Protein: CASEGLAVTTGELFF.

This clone was observed a few times. The V call is TRBV4-1, the J call TRBJ2-5, with D uncertain. Trimming took 3 bases from V and 6 from J, leaving 14 bases between them. Germline CDR1 and CDR2: MGHRA and YSYEKL. This CDR3 spans 14 amino acids. Here the CDR3 DNA reads TGCGCCAGCAGCCAGATCCTAGTTAGCCAGACCCAGTACTTC. Its translation: CASSQILVSQTQYF.

The chain is built from TRBV9 and TRBJ2-1; D call uncertain. This CDR3 has 16 residues. Germline assignment: CDR1 SGDLS and CDR2 YYNGEE. Trimming removed 0 bases at V and 0 bases at J, with 10 bases between. The CDR3 bases are TGTGCCAGCAGCGTAGGGAACAGATACTCCTACAATGAGCAGTTCTTC. Protein sequence: CASSVGNRYSYNEQFF.

This clone was observed a handful of times. The J gene is TRBJ1-5, the V gene TRBV4-1; D is ambiguous. V lost 0 bases and J 4 bases, leaving 10 bases between the germline ends. This CDR3 has 15 residues. Looked up from germline, CDR1 is MGHRA and CDR2 is YSYEKL. The CDR3: CASSQDAVENQPQHF. As DNA, the CDR3 is TGCGCCAGCAGCCAAGATGCGGTGGAGAATCAGCCCCAGCATTTT.